A single sample is the source of the 3 T cell receptor beta chains below, sequenced in a study of control samples from healthy donors and cancer patients. Measured with immunoSEQ multiplex PCR; TCRdb has only the in-frame clones, and not every one. The sample lists around 250,000 clones, approximately 80% seen once, with 13% in the top ten. The sample was PBMCs. The receptors stem from a woman aged 55-69 years with lung cancer.

This chain uses TRBV15 with TRBJ1-2, with 7 bases lining up with TRBD1. Unmatched junction bases numbered 11, after V lost 2 bases and J lost 8 bases. CDR1 and CDR2 (germline): LNHNV, YYDKDF (reference sequence). This CDR3 contains 15 residues. DNA for the CDR3: TGTGCCACCAGCAGAATTGACAGGGAAACTGAAGGCTACACCTTC. This encodes CATSRIDRETEGYTF. Looking up the rest from reference TRBV15 and TRBJ1-2 gives the full variable domain: DAMVIQNPRYQVTQFGKPVTLSCSQTLNHNVMYWYQQKSSQAPKLLFHYYDKDFNNEADTPDNFQSRRPNTSFCFLDIRSPGLGDTAMYLCATSRIDRETEGYTFGSGTRLTVV.

The chain employs TRBV7-8 and TRBJ1-4; 9 nucleotides line up with TRBD1. J was trimmed by 7 bases and V by 5 bases; bases with no gene match: 8. Per germline, CDR1 SGHVS and CDR2 FQNEAQ. The CDR3 is 15 amino acids. The CDR3 DNA reads TGTGCCAGCAGCCTCCTTGGGACAGGGTCTGAAAAACTGTTTTTT. It yields the protein CASSLLGTGSEKLFF.

V is TRBV6-6 and J is TRBJ1-2; TRBD1 aligns across 12 bases. V gave up 6 bases and J gave up 1 base; unmatched junction bases: 3. CDR3 size: 15 residues. Germline values: CDR1 MNHNY, CDR2 SVGAGI (reference sequence). CDR3 loop: CASSGTGGRNYGYTF. CDR3 nucleotide sequence: TGTGCCAGCAGCGGGACAGGGGGCCGTAACTATGGCTACACCTTC.